Below are 18 T cell receptor beta chains sequenced from a single sample in a study of blood T cell repertoires in COVID-19 (dated by TCRdb to the early 2020s). Libraries were built with the immunoSEQ multiplex PCR assay. Held by TCRdb, this immuneACCESS table contains in-frame sequences only and omits some clones. Under half of the omission traces to an unresolved V gene where checked; the cause of the rest is unknown. Recorded for this sample are 300,000 or so clones; 90% of them occurred a single time. Roughly 2.6% of the sample goes to the ten largest clones. The material sequenced was PBMCs or T cells enriched from blood (not recorded which). These receptors originate from a man between 60 and 70 years old who had recovered from COVID-19.

J is TRBJ1-3 and V is TRBV9, with D unresolved. Germline CDR1 SGDLS, CDR2 YYNGEE. This CDR3 has 15 residues. Trimming removed 3 bases at V and 0 bases at J, with 10 bases between. The CDR3 DNA reads as TGTGCCAGCAGCGAAACAGTAGGCTCTGGAAACACCATATATTTT. It codes for CASSETVGSGNTIYF.

V is TRBV19 and J is TRBJ2-7; perhaps TRBD2 as D (5 bases). The germline V gene encodes CDR1 LNHDA and CDR2 SQIVND (reference sequence). Trimming pared 5 bases from V and 2 bases from J, leaving 10 bases between. The CDR3 runs to 13 residues. CDR3 sequence: CASSDYSTYEQYF. The CDR3, as DNA: TGTGCCAGTAGTGACTACTCCACCTACGAGCAGTACTTC.

This chain connects TRBV3-1 (or the pseudogene TRBV3-2) to TRBJ2-2, with 7 bases fitting TRBD1. CDR3 length: 17 residues. V was pared by 5 bases and J by 0 bases, with 9 bases of the junction left unmatched. The germline V gene has CDR1 LGHDT and CDR2 YNNKEL (reference sequence). The CDR3 loop reads CASSFDRASSNTGELFF. In DNA form, the CDR3 reads TGTGCCAGCAGCTTTGACAGGGCTTCCTCGAACACCGGGGAGCTGTTTTTT.

V is TRBV4-2 and J is TRBJ2-3; weak D call: TRBD1 (5 bases). The V and J ends lost 1 base and 8 bases respectively, with 19 bases between them. The CDR3 spans 16 residues. Germline values: CDR1 LGHNA, CDR2 YNFKEQ. In nucleotides, the CDR3 is TGTGCCAGCAGCCAAGGCCTGGGGCCCTCTATTGCTACGCAGTATTTT. This sequence encodes CASSQGLGPSIATQYF.

The chain employs TRBV19 and TRBJ1-4, with D unresolved. The germline V and J ends were trimmed by 6 bases and 0 bases, with 11 bases remaining between them. The CDR3 has 15 residues. CDR1 is LNHDA and CDR2 is SQIVND in the germline V gene (reference sequence). For the CDR3, the DNA is TGTGCCAGTAGGCCAGCGGGATCAACTAATGAAAAACTGTTTTTT. This sequence encodes CASRPAGSTNEKLFF.

This sequence joins TRBV30 and TRBJ2-7, with 7 bases that match TRBD1. Germline V CDR1 and CDR2: GTSNPN, SVGIG (reference sequence). V lost 1 base and J lost 9; bases outside the gene matches: 6. The CDR3 covers 12 residues. DNA of the CDR3: TGTGCCTGGAGTGCCCGACAGGGTCGGCAGTACTTC. This gives the protein CAWSARQGRQYF. The variable domain in full, completed from reference TRBV30 and TRBJ2-7, reads SQTIHQWPATLVQPVGSPLSLECTVEGTSNPNLYWYRQAAGRGLQLLFYSVGIGQISSEVPQNLSASRPQDRQFILSSKKLLLSDSGFYLCAWSARQGRQYFGPGTRLTVT.

This chain uses TRBV5-4 with TRBJ1-2; D uncertain. CDR1 and CDR2 from the germline V gene are SGHNT and YYREEE (reference sequence). The germline V and J ends were trimmed by 3 bases and 4 bases, with 13 bases remaining between them. The CDR3 is made up of 14 amino acids. The CDR3: CASSSPSGSYGYTF. The CDR3 DNA is TGTGCCAGCAGCTCGCCTTCCGGGAGCTATGGCTACACCTTC.

The chain is built from TRBV2 and TRBJ1-2; 9 positions agree with TRBD1. The length of the CDR3 is 14 residues. From germline, CDR1 is SNHLY and CDR2 FYNNEI. J was trimmed by 5 bases and V by 7 bases; bases with no gene match: 8. The CDR3 loop reads CASNYRGRWYGYTF. CDR3 nucleotides: TGTGCCAGCAACTACAGGGGGCGCTGGTATGGCTACACCTTC.

The chain links TRBV19 to TRBJ1-1, with D possibly being TRBD1 (5 bases). This CDR3 has 14 residues. V was shortened by 4 bases and J by 3 bases, with 12 bases between the two germline ends. CDR1 is LNHDA, CDR2 SQIVND, per germline (reference sequence). CDR3 region: CASSNQGGDTEAFF. For the CDR3, the DNA is TGTGCCAGTAGTAACCAGGGCGGGGACACTGAAGCTTTCTTT.

V gene TRBV19 combines with J gene TRBJ2-7; 8 bases are a match to TRBD1. This CDR3 has 13 amino acids. The germline gives CDR1 LNHDA, CDR2 SQIVND (reference sequence). The V gene end was trimmed by 10 bases and the J gene end by 5 bases; junction bases not matched to a gene: 10. CDR3 region: CATRDRGVHEQYF. CDR3 coding DNA: TGTGCCACTCGAGACAGGGGTGTCCACGAGCAGTACTTC.

Only one count was recorded for this clone. The missing conserved phenylalanine or tryptophan at the end of this CDR3 makes a read error likely. The limits of the CDR3 on the DNA are not certain, so only TCRdb's listed CDR3 is given. The chain uses TRBV30 and TRBJ1-4. The CDR3 is 11 amino acids in total, end residues counted. Germline CDR1 GTSNPN, CDR2 SVGIG (reference sequence). CDR3 protein: CAWISLGTVVL.

This clone was found once. The V and J genes are TRBV5-1 and TRBJ2-3; 7 bases line up with TRBD1. V shed 2 bases, J shed 1 base, and the junction held 1 base outside the gene matches. The CDR3 spans 14 residues. CDR1 is SGHRS and CDR2 is YFSETQ in the germline V gene. CDR3 sequence reads: CASSFTGGTDTQYF. CDR3 coding DNA: TGCGCCAGCAGCTTCACAGGGGGCACAGATACGCAGTATTTT.

The chain couples TRBV4-1 to TRBJ1-1; D is unclear. CDR1 and CDR2 (germline): MGHRA, YSYEKL. This CDR3 is built from 14 residues. V dropped 4 bases and J dropped 4 bases, with 13 bases sitting between them. The CDR3 region has the DNA TGCGCCAGCAGCCCCTCCTGGGAGGGCACTGAAGCTTTCTTT. Its protein product is CASSPSWEGTEAFF.

The rearrangement uses TRBV7-6 and TRBJ1-4; TRBD1 is a possible D gene (5 bases). This CDR3 contains 15 residues. Germline CDR1 reads SGHVS; CDR2 reads FNYEAQ. The V end lost 1 base, the J end lost 10 bases, and 16 bases lay between the germline ends. The CDR3 sequence: CASSLGPTVSVKLFF. The CDR3 nucleotides are TGTGCCAGCAGCTTAGGACCGACAGTCTCAGTAAAACTGTTTTTT.

The chain employs TRBV5-1 and TRBJ2-3; D may be TRBD2 (7 bases). The CDR3 loop spans 13 amino acids. Germline CDR1 is SGHRS and CDR2 is YFSETQ. Trimming shortened V by 7 bases and J by 4 bases, and 13 bases separated the two germline ends. This CDR3 reads CASEGGAADTQYF. Written as DNA, the CDR3 is TGCGCCAGCGAGGGGGGGGCGGCAGATACGCAGTATTTT.

The rearrangement joins TRBV5-8 to TRBJ2-2; no clear D. Germline CDR1 and CDR2: SGHTS and YDEGEE. The CDR3 is 15 residues long. Trimming stripped 1 base from V and 5 bases from J, with 12 bases between. This chain's CDR3 is CASSLSGIYTGELFF. CDR3 DNA sequence: TGTGCCAGCAGCTTGTCAGGAATCTATACCGGGGAGCTGTTTTTT. Complete variable domain (other parts from reference TRBV5-8 and TRBJ2-2): EAGVTQSPTHLIKTRGQQATLRCSPISGHTSVYWYQQALGLGLQFLLWYDEGEERNRGNFPPRFSGRQFPNYSSELNVNALELEDSALYLCASSLSGIYTGELFFGEGSRLTVL.

The genes are TRBV5-4 and TRBJ2-1; 9 nucleotides match TRBD2. This CDR3 comprises 16 residues. Germline V gives CDR1 SGHNT, CDR2 YYREEE (reference sequence). J gave up 5 bases and V 4 bases, and 10 bases lay outside the gene matches. The CDR3 sequence is CASSRGGGAYDNEQFF. In nucleotides, the CDR3 is TGTGCCAGCAGCAGAGGCGGGGGGGCTTATGACAATGAGCAGTTCTTC. The full variable domain, its missing parts supplied by reference TRBV5-4 and TRBJ2-1, is ETGVTQSPTHLIKTRGQQVTLRCSSQSGHNTVSWYQQALGQGPQFIFQYYREEENGRGNFPPRFSGLQFPNYSSELNVNALELDDSALYLCASSRGGGAYDNEQFFGPGTRLTVL.

This CDR3 is CASSLYPAEKGYTF. DNA of the CDR3: TGTGCCAGCAGTTTATACCCAGCGGAAAAAGGCTACACCTTC. V and J are TRBV27 and TRBJ1-2; no reliable D call. V was trimmed by 1 base and J by 8 bases, leaving 14 bases between them. Germline V CDR1 and CDR2: MNHEY, SMNVEV (reference sequence). The CDR3 has 14 residues.